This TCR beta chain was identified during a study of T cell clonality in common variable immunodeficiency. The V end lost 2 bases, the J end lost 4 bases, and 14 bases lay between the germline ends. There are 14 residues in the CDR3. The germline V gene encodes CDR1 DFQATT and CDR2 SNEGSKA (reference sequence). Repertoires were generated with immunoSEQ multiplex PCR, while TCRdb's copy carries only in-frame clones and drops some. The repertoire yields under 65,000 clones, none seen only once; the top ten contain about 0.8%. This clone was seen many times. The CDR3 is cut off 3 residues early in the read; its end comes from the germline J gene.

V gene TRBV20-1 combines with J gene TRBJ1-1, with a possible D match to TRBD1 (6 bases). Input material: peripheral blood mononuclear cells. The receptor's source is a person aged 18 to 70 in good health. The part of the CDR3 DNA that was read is TGCAGTGCTAGACTTGGTCGAGGGGGCACTGAA. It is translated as CSARLGRGGTE. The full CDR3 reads CSARLGRGGTEAFF.